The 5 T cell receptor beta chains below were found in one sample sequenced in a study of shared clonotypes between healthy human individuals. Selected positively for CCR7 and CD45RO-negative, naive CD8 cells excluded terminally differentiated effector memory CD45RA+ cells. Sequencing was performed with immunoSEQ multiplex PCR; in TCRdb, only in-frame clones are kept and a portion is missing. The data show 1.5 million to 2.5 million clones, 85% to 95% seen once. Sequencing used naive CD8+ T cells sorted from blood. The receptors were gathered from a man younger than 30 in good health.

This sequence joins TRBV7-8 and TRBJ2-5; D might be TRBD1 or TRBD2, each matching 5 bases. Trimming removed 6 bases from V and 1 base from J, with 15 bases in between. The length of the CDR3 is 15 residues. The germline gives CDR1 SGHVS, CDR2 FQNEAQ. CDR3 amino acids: CASRGVGTPQETQYF. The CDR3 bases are TGTGCCAGCAGGGGAGTGGGGACCCCCCAAGAGACCCAGTACTTC.

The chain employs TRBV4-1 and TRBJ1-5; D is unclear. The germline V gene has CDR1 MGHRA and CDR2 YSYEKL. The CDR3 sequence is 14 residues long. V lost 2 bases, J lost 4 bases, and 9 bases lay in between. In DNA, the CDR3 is TGCGCCAGCAGCCAACGGCCGAATAATCAGCCCCAGCATTTT. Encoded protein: CASSQRPNNQPQHF.

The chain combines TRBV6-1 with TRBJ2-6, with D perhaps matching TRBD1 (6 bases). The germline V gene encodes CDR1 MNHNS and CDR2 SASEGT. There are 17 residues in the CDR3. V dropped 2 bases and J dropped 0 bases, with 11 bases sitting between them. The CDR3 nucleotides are TGTGCCAGCAGTGAATGGGGACAATACTCTGGGGCCAACGTCCTGACTTTC. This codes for CASSEWGQYSGANVLTF.

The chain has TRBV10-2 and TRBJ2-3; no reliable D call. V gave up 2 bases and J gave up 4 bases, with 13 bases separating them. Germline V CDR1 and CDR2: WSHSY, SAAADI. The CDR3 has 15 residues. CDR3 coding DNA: TGCGCCAGCAGTGAGGAAGGACCTTTGGCAGATACGCAGTATTTT. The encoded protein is CASSEEGPLADTQYF.

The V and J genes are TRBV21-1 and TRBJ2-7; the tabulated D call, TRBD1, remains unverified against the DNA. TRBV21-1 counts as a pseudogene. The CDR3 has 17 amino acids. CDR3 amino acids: CASTKKSPDEGDDEQYF. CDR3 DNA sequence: TGTGCCAGCACCAAAAAAAGCCCTGATGAGGGGGACGACGAGCAGTACTTC.